Detailed here is one T cell receptor beta chain. Tumor libraries mostly used roughly 5.2 ug genomic DNA, two replicates each. Clones were read by immunoSEQ multiplex PCR, and TCRdb kept only the in-frame ones, dropping some. Among 10,000 to 15,000 clones listed, around 60% were seen once. Trimming cost V 5 bases and J 0 bases; bases outside gene matches: 16. The germline V gene encodes CDR1 MNHEY and CDR2 SMNVEV (reference sequence). CDR3 length: 19 amino acids. This entry comes from a study of neoadjuvant anti-PD-1 for oral cavity cancer. Sequencing was performed on tumor tissue, taken before nivolumab (anti-PD-1) treatment. This chain connects TRBV27 to TRBJ2-1; 7 bases align to TRBD2. The clonotype originates from a person aged 40 to 85 with oral cavity squamous cell carcinoma. The CDR3 spells CASSQLRGTTRSSYNEQFF. The CDR3, as DNA: TGTGCCAGCAGTCAACTCCGCGGGACTACTCGGAGCTCCTACAATGAGCAGTTCTTC.